This T cell receptor (beta chain) is drawn from a study of post-analysis software for immune sequencing data. Unique molecular identifiers were carried by the TCR beta cDNA libraries. Once roughly 1 to 11 million T cells were used, hundreds of thousands of cDNA molecules resulted. Each CDR3 protein is one row after TCRdb ran MiXCR on the PCR reads. The sample yields about 540,000 distinct CDR3 sequences, approximately 31% seen once. This clonotype was seen only a few times. The antigen remains undetermined. General study results and limits: Compared with controls, patients had more of roughly 5 TRBV segments, including TRBV5-6, TRBV5-1 and TRBV20-1.

The germline CDR1 and CDR2 sequences are DFQATT and SNEGSKA (reference sequence). This CDR3 has 14 residues. Trimming removed 1 base at V and 0 bases at J, with 7 bases between. This TCR derives from a girl under 18 with multiple sclerosis. J is TRBJ2-1 and V is TRBV20-1; the D gene is possibly TRBD2 (6 bases). The sample was blood. CDR3: CSARGSGSYNEQFF. The CDR3 nucleotides are TGCAGTGCTAGAGGTAGCGGCTCCTACAATGAGCAGTTCTTC.